The clone carrying this TCR beta chain was seen a single time. This sample is drawn from a study of blood T cell repertoires in COVID-19. The CDR3 runs to 14 residues. Looked up from germline, CDR1 is WSHSY and CDR2 is SAAADI. Trimming took 5 bases from V and 1 from J, leaving 11 bases between them. TCRdb's copy holds only in-frame clones and misses some; the assay was immunoSEQ multiplex PCR. The data hold around 140,000 clones, with 65% to 90% observed a single time. This clonotype originated in a man aged 60-69 years with active or convalescent COVID-19. Sequenced sample: peripheral blood. The chain couples TRBV10-2 to TRBJ2-5; maybe TRBD2 (5 bases). As DNA, the CDR3 is TGCGCCAGCAGTCCCATCGGAGGCCAAGAGACCCAGTACTTC. It encodes CASSPIGGQETQYF.